This TCR beta chain was captured in a study of human T cells and chemical hapten exposure. Background on the study: Largely, small differences in pooled library volume made per-sample TCR yields vary. General observations from the study: No shift was seen in TCRs above 1 in 1000 frequency with DPC sensitization.

What the library attached to individual cDNA molecules were unique molecular identifiers. TCRdb re-called the reads with MiXCR, one entry per CDR3 protein. Found here are around 3,100 distinct CDR3 sequences, 49% of them singletons; the top ten hold approximately 10%. Whole blood, unfractionated, served as the material for total RNA extraction. A word on this clonotype: The target antigen is unknown.

Germline V CDR1 and CDR2: KGHSH, LQKENI. Unmatched junction bases numbered 7, after V lost 3 bases and J lost 4 bases. CDR3 size: 17 residues. The chain has TRBV18 and TRBJ2-3, with 13 bases matching TRBD2. Sample: whole blood. The sequence derives from a human donor who had alopecia or was a healthy volunteer (not recorded which). Some clones in this sample may be carry-over from other donors' samples. This table probably holds off-target reads from a library built for another chain. CDR3 residues: CASSPGLAGVYPDTQYF. CDR3 coding DNA: TGTGCCAGCTCACCCGGACTAGCGGGGGTTTACCCAGATACGCAGTATTTT. The full variable domain, with the rest looked up from reference TRBV18 and TRBJ2-3, is NAGVMQNPRHLVRRRGQEARLRCSPMKGHSHVYWYRQLPEEGLKFMVYLQKENIIDESGMPKERFSAEFPKEGPSILRIQQVVRGDSAAYFCASSPGLAGVYPDTQYFGPGTRLTVL.